This T cell receptor (beta chain) derives from a study of Graves' ophthalmopathy and Graves' hyperthyroidism (dated by TCRdb to 2016 to 2019). General notes on the study: Peripheral blood was collected at initial diagnosis, prior to any treatment. The study used TCR beta repertoire signatures to distinguish Graves' ophthalmopathy from Graves' hyperthyroidism and to predict progression to ophthalmopathy. In total, approximately 140 blood samples were TCR-sequenced: 43 ophthalmopathy, approximately 75 hyperthyroidism and some 17 hyperthyroidism-to-ophthalmopathy patients. To explore V-J signatures that distinguish ophthalmopathy from hyperthyroidism, a discovery set of about a hundred patients was enrolled, made up of roughly 41 with ophthalmopathy and under 65 with stable hyperthyroidism. The independent validation cohort included about 19 hyperthyroidism patients plus 17 patients who later progressed from hyperthyroidism to ophthalmopathy. T-cell repertoires of thyroid tissue and blood were compared in over 5 hyperthyroidism patients. Following sample collection, hyperthyroidism patients were given methimazole at a starting dose of 30 mg daily, and ophthalmopathy patients were given high-dose intravenous methylprednisolone. The roughly 99 discovery patients were divided at random into training and test sets in a 7:3 ratio.

There are many counts of this clonotype. The antigen it binds to is not known. The input lacks base qualities; no much larger clone sits a single base away. TCR beta CDR3 regions were amplified from RNA transcripts for repertoire sequencing. The first round was an RT-PCR using HTBI primers with the Qiagen OneStep RT-PCR kit, and this first round was followed by a second-round multiplex PCR, then size selection and purification. Libraries were sequenced paired-end with 100 bp reads on an Illumina HiSeq2000. The paper's data handling went like this. SOAPnuke was used to process the reads, throwing out any read that had adapters, had uncalled bases, had a mean Phred below 15, or lacked an exact constant-primer or identifier match. COPE v1.2.5 was used to merge high-quality paired reads. Clonotypes were defined as unique nucleotide sequences and were aligned to IMGT TRB V, D and J references using MiTCR v1.1. Only V-J combinations with frequency above 0.0001 were analysed, covering about 99% of repertoires. A TCR clonal expansion and chaos score per V-J combination was defined as the ratio of F50 clonal expansion to chaos observed in the TCRdist matrix. Welch's t-statistics and random forest were used to reduce features to about 14 V-J combinations, which were fed into a naive Bayes classifier. The Morisita-Horn index was used to measure how similar the thyroid and blood repertoires were. Through fastp at Q25 and MiXCR, TCRdb rebuilt clones from the public reads, retaining in-frame beta chains. When rows share a CDR3 protein, they turn into one entry using the most common DNA and genes. These V and J calls derive from TCRdb rather than the authors' analysis. The sample contains about 400,000 distinct CDR3 sequences, around 16% of them found a single time. Together, the top ten hold 1.6% of the sample.

In the germline V gene, CDR1 corresponds to MDHEN and CDR2 to SYDVKM. The CDR3 contains 15 residues, cysteine and phenylalanine counted. Of all the DNA, just the CDR3 is kept, 45 bases in frame from base 1. Trimming takes 2 bases from V and 4 bases from J, and the germline ends sit 14 bases apart. The ophthalmopathy patients had moderately to severely active disease, with a Clinical Activity Score of 3 or higher, a NOSPECS grade of 4 or higher, and a disease duration of less than 3 months. Anyone with other autoimmune diseases, uncontrolled infections, pregnancy or lactation was excluded from the study. Clinical symptoms, serum thyroxine, TRAb, thyroid ultrasound and orbital computed tomography formed the basis of the diagnosis. Using Ficoll-Paque density gradient centrifugation, PBMCs were isolated from 9 to 10 ml of fresh peripheral blood. Total RNA was extracted with Trizol reagent and quality-checked on an Agilent 2100 Bioanalyzer.

General findings and caveats noted by the study authors: Most of the expanded thyroid clonotypes with a frequency above 0.001 were also detected in blood, and it was suggested that the thyroid immune response may be reflected by blood repertoires. In validation, the model predicted ophthalmopathy progression with 55% to 71% sensitivity and 72.22% specificity; 12 predicted patients were CT-confirmed with GO in a median of about 6.1 months. The 13-signature model separated ophthalmopathy from stable hyperthyroidism with approximately 85% sensitivity and roughly 84% specificity in cross-validation, and 80%/75% in the test set. No statistical method was used to set the sample size in advance, and the investigators knew which group each participant was assigned to.

Sequencing used peripheral blood. Recombination connected TRBV28 to TRBJ1-1, with the D gene uncertain. This TCR was recovered from a woman in her late teens or twenties with Graves' ophthalmopathy. Donor details come from another sample of the same person, matched by shared clones. The CDR3 region: CASSLNRERGTEAFF. The nucleotide sequence reads as follows: TGTGCCAGCAGTTTAAATAGGGAGCGGGGCACTGAAGCTTTCTTT.